These 32 T cell receptor beta chains share one sample of origin, sequenced in a study of prognosis after radiotherapy for stage I lung cancer (dated by TCRdb to 2020 to 2022). The data were produced on an Illumina HiSeq 3000. Two rounds of multiplex PCR on genomic DNA were used to amplify the TCR beta CDR3 region. In the first PCR round, primers specific to each TRBV and TRBJ gene were used, and the primer sequences were filed in Chinese patent CN105087789A. TCRdb reprocessing: public reads trimmed at Q25 with fastp, clones called with MiXCR, in-frame beta chains kept. Entries that share a CDR3 protein sequence are merged under the most common genes and DNA. This sample gives tens of thousands of distinct CDR3 sequences in total; roughly 43% of them show up just once. 30% to 35% of the sample is held by the ten biggest clonotypes. This material consisted of PBMCs, taken before or after stereotactic body radiation therapy (not recorded which). The receptors shown here come from a donor aged 50 or older with non-small cell lung cancer.

This clonotype was seen a handful of times. This sequence may be a read error, since a much larger clone differs from it by one base. The V and J genes are TRBV10-3 and TRBJ2-2, with 10 bases aligning to TRBD1. The CDR3 consists of 15 residues. Trimming at V came to 7 bases and at J to 3 bases, leaving 5 bases not matched to a gene. CDR1 ENHRY and CDR2 SYGVKD come from the germline V gene. The CDR3 region is CAIKGQGSHTGELFF. The CDR3 coding sequence is TGTGCCATCAAGGGACAGGGGTCTCACACCGGGGAGCTGTTTTTT.

This clonotype was seen ten or more times. The genes are TRBV11-2 and TRBJ1-4; 8 bases match TRBD1. The germline V gene has CDR1 SGHAT and CDR2 FQNNGV. J lost 5 bases, V lost 6 bases, and 5 bases had no gene match. CDR3 length equals 14 residues. CDR3 sequence reads: CASRQGEGNEKLFF. The CDR3 DNA sequence: TGTGCCAGCAGACAGGGGGAAGGGAATGAAAAACTGTTTTTT.

At least ten counts were recorded for this clonotype. The chain recombines TRBV6-2 or TRBV6-3 with TRBJ1-5; D may be TRBD1 (5 bases). CDR1 and CDR2 from the germline V gene are MNHEY and SVGEGT. There are 15 residues in the CDR3. V was trimmed by 2 bases and J by 6 bases, leaving 14 bases between them. The CDR3 DNA reads as TGTGCCAGCAGTTACGGGGCAGGCTCAGGTCAGCCCCAGCATTTT. Residues: CASSYGAGSGQPQHF.

Ten or more counts support this clonotype. The conserved phenylalanine or tryptophan normally closing the CDR3 is absent here, so this likely arose from a read error. The chain is built from TRBV13 and TRBJ2-7; possibly TRBD2 for D (5 bases). Per the germline V gene, CDR1 is PRHDT and CDR2 is FYEKMQ (reference sequence). The CDR3 extends over 12 amino acids. The V and J ends lost 5 bases and 3 bases respectively, with 8 bases between them. The CDR3 is CASSQGSYEQYL. The CDR3 DNA is TGTGCCAGCAGCCAAGGGAGCTACGAGCAGTACCTC.

The chain couples TRBV5-6 to TRBJ2-3; 13 positions agree with TRBD2. Trimming at V came to 4 bases and at J to 6 bases, leaving 14 bases not matched to a gene. This CDR3 contains 18 residues. Per the germline V gene, CDR1 is SGHDT and CDR2 is YYEEEE. The CDR3 nucleotides are TGTGCCAGCAGCCCCATCGAAACTAGCGGGAGGGCCTGGGATACGCAGTATTTT. This gives the protein CASSPIETSGRAWDTQYF.

The chain combines TRBV19 with TRBJ1-1; D may be TRBD1 (5 bases). This CDR3 is built from 13 residues. The ends were cut back, 10 bases at V and 6 bases at J, with 18 bases in the middle. Germline CDR1 reads LNHDA; CDR2 reads SQIVND (reference sequence). In DNA form, the CDR3 reads TGTGCCACCGGTTTCGCAGGGCGCCCTGAAGCTTTCTTT. It specifies CATGFAGRPEAFF.

The chain couples TRBV11-3 to TRBJ2-7; the D is unclear. Germline CDR1 is SGHNT and CDR2 is YENEEA. The CDR3 totals 15 residues. The V and J ends lost 5 bases and 1 base respectively, with 15 bases between them. DNA for the CDR3: TGTGCCAGCAGCAAATCCCGGGTAGCTTCCTACGAGCAGTACTTC. It translates to CASSKSRVASYEQYF.

This clonotype was counted ten times or more. The CDR3: CASSQDIQQSNTGELFF. In DNA form, the CDR3 reads TGTGCCAGCAGCCAAGATATACAACAATCGAACACCGGGGAGCTGTTTTTT. V usage is TRBV14 and J usage is TRBJ2-2; D is unclear. V shed 0 bases and J shed 0 bases, with 11 bases lying between them. The germline CDR1 and CDR2 sequences are SGHDN and FVKESK. This CDR3 region has 17 residues.

This clonotype was seen at least ten times. The rearrangement uses TRBV18 and TRBJ2-2, with D possibly TRBD2 on 5 matching bases. CDR3 length equals 17 residues. Trimming removed 0 bases from V and 0 bases from J, with 11 bases in between. CDR1 KGHSH and CDR2 LQKENI come from the germline V gene. The CDR3 protein is CASSPPELAANTGELFF. The CDR3 nucleotides read TGTGCCAGCTCACCACCGGAGCTAGCAGCGAACACCGGGGAGCTGTTTTTT.

In its sample, this clonotype was seen once. The V call is TRBV3-1, the J call TRBJ2-2; no clear D. V was clipped by 0 bases and J by 2 bases, with 16 bases between them. CDR1 is LGHDT and CDR2 is YNNKEL in the germline V gene (reference sequence). The CDR3 spans 18 residues. In DNA, the CDR3 is TGTGCCAGCAGCCAAGATCGGGCGACGGTATTAAACACCGGGGAGCTGTTTTTT. Its protein product is CASSQDRATVLNTGELFF.

The chain employs TRBV7-2 and TRBJ2-7; the D gene is possibly TRBD2 (6 bases). CDR1 and CDR2 from the germline V gene are SGHTA and FQGNSA. CDR3 length equals 16 residues. V gave up 5 bases and J gave up 13 bases, with 30 bases separating them. Here the CDR3 reads CASSQRWLASSYDHYF. CDR3 nucleotides: TGTGCCAGCAGCCAGAGGTGGCTAGCGTCTTCCTACGATCATTACTTC. Filled out from reference TRBV7-2 and TRBJ2-7, the complete variable domain reads GAGVSQSPSNKVTEKGKDVELRCDPISGHTALYWYRQSLGQGLEFLIYFQGNSAPDKSGLPSDRFSAERTGGSVSTLTIQRTQQEDSAVYLCASSQRWLASSYDHYFGPGTRLTVT.

Turning to this clonotype: This may be a read error: a much more frequent sequence differs by one nucleotide. The chain links TRBV12-3 or TRBV12-4 to TRBJ1-4, with no clear D. Trimming took 7 bases from V and 7 from J, leaving 7 bases between them. The CDR3 is 11 amino acids. The CDR3 bases are TGTGCCAGCATGGCTAGTGAAAAACTGTTTTTT. It encodes CASMASEKLFF.

This clonotype rates as medium-sized. This chain links TRBV12-3 or TRBV12-4 with TRBJ1-2, with 7 bases aligning to TRBD1. V was pared by 7 bases and J by 7 bases, with 9 bases of the junction left unmatched. There are 13 residues in the CDR3. CDR3 coding DNA: TGTGCCAGCACCCTGGACAGGCCCACTGGCTACACCTTC. It encodes CASTLDRPTGYTF.

This clonotype came up many times. J is TRBJ2-4 and V is TRBV20-1; D is possibly TRBD2 (5 bases). The germline V gene encodes CDR1 DFQATT and CDR2 SNEGSKA (reference sequence). V lost 4 bases and J lost 0, with 7 bases in between. The CDR3 sequence is 13 residues long. The CDR3 nucleotides read TGCAGTGCTATGGAGGAAGCCAAAAACATTCAGTACTTC. Amino acid sequence: CSAMEEAKNIQYF.

This clonotype was seen many times. The chain's CDR3 is CASSSAGQGGFTEAFF. The CDR3 DNA follows: TGTGCCAGCAGTTCCGCGGGACAGGGGGGATTTACTGAAGCTTTCTTT. This chain uses TRBV28 with TRBJ1-1, with 11 positions matching TRBD1. This CDR3 has 16 residues. In germline, CDR1 is MDHEN, CDR2 SYDVKM. The V and J ends lost 4 bases and 5 bases, in that order; junction bases with no gene match: 9.

V gene TRBV6-1 combines with J gene TRBJ2-1; 14 nucleotides agree with TRBD2. CDR1 is MNHNS, CDR2 SASEGT, per germline. The CDR3 extends over 15 amino acids. V dropped 3 bases and J dropped 10; count of bases not matched to a gene: 5. CDR3 sequence: CASSEGLAGVREQFF. CDR3 coding DNA: TGTGCCAGCAGTGAGGGACTAGCGGGAGTAAGGGAGCAGTTCTTC.

Regarding this clonotype: This sequence is one base from a far larger clone and is likely a read error. The chain recombines TRBV12-3 or TRBV12-4 with TRBJ2-2; D remains unclear. V was trimmed by 6 bases and J by 6 bases, leaving 11 bases between them. The CDR3 totals 13 residues. DNA for the CDR3: TGTGCCAGCAGCGTATACTCGGCCGGGGAGCTGTTTTTT. This codes for CASSVYSAGELFF.

The chain couples TRBV19 to TRBJ1-2; no definite D call. This CDR3 region has 12 residues. Germline CDR1 and CDR2: LNHDA and SQIVND (reference sequence). The CDR3 DNA reads as TGTTCCTCCCTGCTAGGGCCCTATGGCTACACCTTC. Its protein is CSSLLGPYGYTF.

The table lists this clonotype with a few counts. The chain couples TRBV11-2 to TRBJ1-3, with D perhaps TRBD1 (6 bases). This CDR3 has 15 residues. Trimming left V 3 bases short and J 3 bases short, with 12 bases between. Germline CDR1 and CDR2: SGHAT and FQNNGV. The CDR3: CASSLGGGLGNTIYF. CDR3 coding DNA: TGTGCCAGCAGCTTGGGCGGGGGGCTTGGAAACACCATATATTTT.

In the case of this clonotype: A read error likely explains this, since a far larger clone differs by one base. V gene TRBV6-9 combines with J gene TRBJ2-7; TRBD2 matches at 9 bases. J was trimmed by 2 bases and V by 2 bases; bases with no gene match: 4. The germline CDR1 and CDR2 sequences are MNHGY and SVAAGI. The CDR3 runs to 15 residues. The CDR3, as DNA: TGTGCCAGCAGTTATAGCGGGAGGAGGACCTACGAGCAGTACTTC. Translating gives CASSYSGRRTYEQYF.

V and J are TRBV4-1 and TRBJ2-7, with 10 bases that match TRBD1. CDR1 MGHRA and CDR2 YSYEKL come from the germline V gene. With V trimmed by 0 bases and J by 3 bases, 11 bases remained unmatched. This CDR3 region has 18 residues. The CDR3 DNA is TGCGCCAGCAGCCAAGATTCTGAAGGGACAGGGGCAAACTACGAGCAGTACTTC. It translates to CASSQDSEGTGANYEQYF.

The sample holds one count of this clonotype. The gene calls are TRBV7-8 and TRBJ1-2; possible D gene TRBD1, 6 bases. CDR3 length: 17 amino acids. V was trimmed by 5 bases and J by 5 bases, leaving 24 bases between them. From germline, CDR1 is SGHVS and CDR2 FQNEAQ. In nucleotides, the CDR3 is TGTGCCAGCAGCGGGGGCCTCGCAGGGGAGGGTGGTTATGGCTACACCTTC. Its translation: CASSGGLAGEGGYGYTF.

This rearrangement joins TRBV12-3 or TRBV12-4 to TRBJ1-2, with 9 bases fitting TRBD1. The CDR3 is 12 residues long. The V and J ends lost 6 bases and 7 bases, in that order; junction bases with no gene match: 3. In DNA, the CDR3 is TGTGCCAGCAGGACAGGGGGTGGTGGCTACACCTTC. Protein: CASRTGGGGYTF.

About this clonotype: Germline is not matched at one junction end, which may reflect a read error. The chain employs TRBV19 and TRBJ2-2, with a tentative D call TRBD2 (5 bases). Germline lookup yields CDR1 LNHDA and CDR2 SQIVND (reference sequence). The CDR3 covers 14 residues. The CDR3 spells CASMRVILSGELLF. The CDR3 DNA is TGTGCCAGTATGCGGGTCATATTATCCGGGGAGCTGCTTTTT.

The sample holds many counts of this clonotype. V gene TRBV12-5 combines with J gene TRBJ2-2, with a weak D call TRBD1 (5 bases). V lost 5 bases to trimming and J lost 4 bases, with 11 bases between them. The CDR3 spans 14 residues. CDR1 is LGHNT, CDR2 FRNRAP, per germline. The CDR3 DNA reads as TGTGCTAGTGGTATTGCAGGGTTCACCGGGGAGCTGTTTTTT. It is translated as CASGIAGFTGELFF.

This clonotype has a count of ten or more. The chain combines TRBV5-1 with TRBJ2-3; D is uncertain. CDR1 and CDR2 from the germline V gene are SGHRS and YFSETQ. V gave up 1 base and J gave up 5 bases, with 8 bases separating them. The CDR3 is made up of 13 amino acids. The CDR3 protein is CASSLSTEDTQYF. As DNA, the CDR3 is TGCGCCAGCAGCTTGAGTACGGAAGATACGCAGTATTTT.

V usage is TRBV27 and J usage is TRBJ2-1, with D hard to call. Per germline, CDR1 MNHEY and CDR2 SMNVEV (reference sequence). The CDR3 extends over 13 amino acids. V gave up 6 bases and J gave up 3 bases, with 9 bases separating them. CDR3 amino acids: CASSRNYYNEQFF. In nucleotides, the CDR3 is TGTGCCAGCAGCCGGAACTACTACAATGAGCAGTTCTTC.

In this sample, this clonotype turned up many times. The chain links TRBV12-3 or TRBV12-4 to TRBJ1-1; perhaps TRBD1 as D (5 bases). V was trimmed by 7 bases and J by 4 bases, leaving 19 bases between them. This CDR3 is built from 15 residues. The CDR3 nucleotides read TGTGCCAGCACTCGAAGGGGTGTGGGCGCCACTGAAGCTTTCTTT. It encodes CASTRRGVGATEAFF.

In regard to this clonotype: Relative to the germline gene, one junction end is altered; a read error may explain this. This chain joins TRBV6-1 and TRBJ1-5; 10 bases fit TRBD1. The germline gives CDR1 MNHNS, CDR2 SASEGT. The CDR3 loop spans 16 amino acids. The CDR3 sequence: CASSTTGTGENQHQHF. CDR3 bases: TGTGCCAGCAGCACAACCGGGACAGGGGAGAATCAGCACCAGCATTTT.

This clonotype has a count of ten or more. V and J are TRBV30 and TRBJ2-7; D call uncertain. Trimming shortened V by 2 bases and J by 4 bases, and 6 bases separated the two germline ends. The CDR3 is made up of 11 amino acids. From germline, CDR1 is GTSNPN and CDR2 SVGIG (reference sequence). The CDR3 DNA is TGTGCCTGGAGTACCGTTTACGAGCAGTACTTC. Its translation: CAWSTVYEQYF.

This clonotype was recorded at least ten times. This chain uses TRBV27 with TRBJ2-3, with TRBD2 matching 9 bases. This CDR3 comprises 14 residues. Germline CDR1 is MNHEY and CDR2 is SMNVEV (reference sequence). The trim removed 10 bases at V and 5 bases at J, leaving 10 bases unmatched. CDR3 sequence: CATRVSGSLDTQYF. As DNA, the CDR3 is TGTGCCACCCGGGTTAGCGGGAGTTTAGATACGCAGTATTTT.

This clonotype was seen many times. V usage is TRBV28 and J usage is TRBJ2-5; TRBD1 matches 9 bases. Germline V gene data show CDR1 as MDHEN and CDR2 as SYDVKM. V shed 4 bases and J 5 bases; nucleotides not matched to a gene: 11. The CDR3 has 16 residues. The CDR3 protein is CASSSTTAGTGETQYF. CDR3 DNA sequence: TGTGCCAGCAGTTCCACCACCGCCGGGACAGGGGAGACCCAGTACTTC.